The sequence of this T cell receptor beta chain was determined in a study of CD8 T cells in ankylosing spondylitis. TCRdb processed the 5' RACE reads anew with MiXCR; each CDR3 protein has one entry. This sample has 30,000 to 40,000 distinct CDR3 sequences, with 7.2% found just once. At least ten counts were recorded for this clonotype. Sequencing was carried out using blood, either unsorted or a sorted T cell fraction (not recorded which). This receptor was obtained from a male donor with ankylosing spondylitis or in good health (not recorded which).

The CDR3 DNA is TGTGCCAGCAGCCCGGGGACAGCCCTTGGTCAGCCCCAGCATTTT. Encoded protein: CASSPGTALGQPQHF. The V and J genes are TRBV7-8 and TRBJ1-5; 7 bases are shared with TRBD1. Germline loops: CDR1 SGHVS, CDR2 FQNEAQ. J lost 6 bases, V lost 5 bases, and 10 bases had no gene match. The CDR3 is 15 residues long.